This T cell receptor (beta chain) was captured in a study of cytomegalovirus exposure and HLA in healthy donors. Sequenced by immunoSEQ multiplex PCR; TCRdb stores in-frame clones only, minus some. The table records under 200,000 clones, approximately 87% of them present only once. Trimming took off 0 bases at V and 4 bases at J, with 3 bases between the two ends. The CDR3 runs 12 residues. Germline assignment: CDR1 ENHRY and CDR2 SYGVKD. Study observations and caveats: A list of 150 or so TCR beta chains associated with cytomegalovirus was given.

Concerning this clone: The antigen is undetermined.

This chain connects TRBV10-3 to TRBJ1-2; D gene unclear. This clonotype originated in a woman in her twenties or thirties in good health and CMV-seronegative. Sequenced: PBMCs. CDR3 sequence: CAISESSYGYTF. Written as DNA, the CDR3 is TGTGCCATCAGTGAGTCGAGCTATGGCTACACCTTC.